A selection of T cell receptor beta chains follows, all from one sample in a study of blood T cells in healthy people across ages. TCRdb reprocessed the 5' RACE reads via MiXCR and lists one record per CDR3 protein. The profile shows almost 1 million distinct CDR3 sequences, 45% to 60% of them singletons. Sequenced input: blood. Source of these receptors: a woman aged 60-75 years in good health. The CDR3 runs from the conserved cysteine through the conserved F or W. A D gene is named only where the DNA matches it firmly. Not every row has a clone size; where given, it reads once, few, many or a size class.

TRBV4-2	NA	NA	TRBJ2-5	CASSRNGETQYF	TGTGCCAGCAGCCGTAATGGGGAGACCCAGTACTTC
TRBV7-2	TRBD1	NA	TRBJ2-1	CASSRQGPQLNEQFF	TGTGCCAGCAGCAGACAGGGGCCCCAGCTCAATGAGCAGTTCTTC
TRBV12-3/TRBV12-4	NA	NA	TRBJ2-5	CASSSSTLIETQYF	TGTGCCAGCAGTTCAAGCACCCTGATTGAGACCCAGTACTTC
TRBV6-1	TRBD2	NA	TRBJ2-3	CASTGLAGGTDTQYF	TGTGCCAGCACCGGACTAGCGGGAGGGACAGATACGCAGTATTTT
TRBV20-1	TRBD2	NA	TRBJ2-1	CSARDPRAGGPFEQFF	TGCAGTGCTAGAGATCCTCGAGCGGGAGGGCCTTTCGAGCAGTTCTTC
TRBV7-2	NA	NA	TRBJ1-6	CASSSQPQGSPLHF	TGTGCCAGCAGTTCCCAACCTCAGGGCTCACCCCTCCACTTT
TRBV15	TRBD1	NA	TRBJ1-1	CATQGASEAFF	TGTGCCACCCAGGGGGCGAGTGAAGCTTTCTTT
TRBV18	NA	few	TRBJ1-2	CASSPGRTSADYGYTF	TGTGCCAGCTCCCCGGGACGGACGTCCGCGGACTATGGCTACACCTTC
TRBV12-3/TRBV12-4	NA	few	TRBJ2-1	CASRPRDKVLHEQFF	TGTGCCAGCAGACCCCGGGACAAGGTATTGCATGAGCAGTTCTTC
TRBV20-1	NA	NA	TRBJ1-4	CSASLGQDEKLFF	TGCAGTGCTAGTTTGGGACAAGACGAAAAACTGTTTTTT
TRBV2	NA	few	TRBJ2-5	CASTPNRGRGQETQYF	TGTGCCAGCACCCCAAATCGAGGCAGGGGCCAAGAGACCCAGTACTTC
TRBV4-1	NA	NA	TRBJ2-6	CASSQFYNSGANVLTF	TGCGCCAGCAGCCAATTTTACAACTCTGGGGCCAACGTCCTGACTTTC
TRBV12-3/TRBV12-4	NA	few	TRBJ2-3	CASSLMVDTQYF	TGTGCCAGCAGTTTAATGGTAGATACGCAGTATTTT
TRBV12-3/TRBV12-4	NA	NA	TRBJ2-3	CASSPRGVGTDTQYF	TGTGCCAGCAGCCCAAGAGGGGTAGGCACAGATACGCAGTATTTT
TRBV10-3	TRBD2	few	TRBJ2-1	CAISILAGTGYNEQFF	TGTGCCATCAGTATTCTAGCGGGTACGGGGTACAATGAGCAGTTCTTC
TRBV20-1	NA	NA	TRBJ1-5	CSARTLRQPQHF	TGCAGTGCGCGCACCTTGCGTCAGCCCCAGCATTTT
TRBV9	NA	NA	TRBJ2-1	CASSVRAGEQFF	TGTGCCAGCAGCGTAAGGGCGGGAGAGCAGTTCTTC
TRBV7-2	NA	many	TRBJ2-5	CASSLGRLQETQYF	TGTGCCAGCAGCTTGGGTCGGCTCCAAGAGACCCAGTACTTC
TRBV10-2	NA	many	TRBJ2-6	CASSDWGSGANVLTF	TGCGCCAGCAGTGACTGGGGTTCTGGGGCCAACGTCCTGACTTTC
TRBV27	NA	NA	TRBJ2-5	CASSRSVSRRREEETQYF	TGTGCCAGCAGTAGATCCGTGTCGCGGCGGCGGGAAGAGGAGACCCAGTACTTC
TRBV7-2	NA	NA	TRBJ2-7	CACSFSHYEQYF	TGTGCCTGCAGCTTCTCCCATTACGAGCAGTACTTC
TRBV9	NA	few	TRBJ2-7	CASSVPFVGLWSSEQYF	TGTGCCAGCAGCGTCCCTTTTGTGGGGCTATGGTCGAGTGAGCAGTACTTC
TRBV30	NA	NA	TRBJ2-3	CAWSQGLSTDTQYF	TGTGCCTGGAGTCAAGGACTTAGCACAGATACGCAGTATTTT
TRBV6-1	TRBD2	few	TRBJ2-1	CASSEVGLAGPNSYNEQFF	TGTGCCAGCAGTGAAGTTGGACTAGCGGGCCCAAACTCCTACAATGAGCAGTTCTTC
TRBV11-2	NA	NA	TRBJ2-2	CASSAHVNTGELFF	TGTGCCAGCAGCGCCCACGTGAACACCGGGGAGCTGTTTTTT
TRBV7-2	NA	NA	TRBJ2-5	CASSSYGETQYF	TGTGCCAGCAGCTCCTACGGGGAGACCCAGTACTTC
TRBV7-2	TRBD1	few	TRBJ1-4	CASSVDRAPSEKLFF	TGTGCCAGCAGCGTCGACAGGGCGCCAAGTGAAAAACTGTTTTTT
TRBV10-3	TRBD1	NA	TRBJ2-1	CAITRTGVSYNEQFF	TGTGCCATCACCCGGACAGGGGTGTCCTACAATGAGCAGTTCTTC
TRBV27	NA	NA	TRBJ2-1	CASSWDVNNEQFF	TGTGCCAGCAGCTGGGACGTTAACAATGAGCAGTTCTTC
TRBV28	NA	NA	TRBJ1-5	CASSPKIRDLNQPQHF	TGTGCCAGCAGTCCAAAGATCCGGGACCTCAATCAGCCCCAGCATTTT
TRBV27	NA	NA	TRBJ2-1	CASGTLSGREQFF	TGTGCCAGCGGGACGCTTAGCGGAAGAGAGCAGTTCTTC
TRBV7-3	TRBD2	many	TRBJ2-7	CASSLSGGEGGHEQYF	TGTGCCAGCAGCTTAAGTGGGGGGGAGGGCGGCCACGAGCAGTACTTC
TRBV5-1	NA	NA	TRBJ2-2	CASSLAPVSGELFF	TGCGCCAGCAGCTTGGCTCCGGTTTCCGGGGAGCTGTTTTTT
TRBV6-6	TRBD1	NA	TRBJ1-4	CASSYPRQGARDEKLFF	TGTGCCAGCAGTTACCCCCGACAGGGGGCAAGGGATGAAAAACTGTTTTTT
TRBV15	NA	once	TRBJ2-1	CATSRTGGGNEQFF	TGTGCCACCAGCAGAACGGGGGGCGGGAATGAGCAGTTCTTC
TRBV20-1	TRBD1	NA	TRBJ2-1	CSAENRGSGNEQFF	TGCAGTGCTGAAAACAGGGGGTCAGGCAATGAGCAGTTCTTC
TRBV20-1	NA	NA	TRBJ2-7	CRATRVYEQYF	TGCAGGGCTACAAGAGTCTACGAGCAGTACTTC
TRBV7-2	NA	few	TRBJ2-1	CASSLDGAGNEQFF	TGTGCCAGCAGCTTAGATGGGGCTGGCAATGAGCAGTTCTTC
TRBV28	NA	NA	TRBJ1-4	CASSPYHGPTNEKLFF	TGTGCCAGCAGTCCCTATCATGGACCAACTAATGAAAAACTGTTTTTT
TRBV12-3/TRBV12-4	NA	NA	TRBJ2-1	CASSLYRENNEQFF	TGTGCCAGCAGTTTGTACAGGGAGAACAATGAGCAGTTCTTC
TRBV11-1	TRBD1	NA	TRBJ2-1	CASSLGRDRAVQFF	TGTGCCAGCAGCCTGGGCCGGGACAGGGCGGTCCAGTTCTTC
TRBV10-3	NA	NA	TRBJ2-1	CAIADSGSSYNEQFF	TGTGCCATCGCCGATTCGGGGAGCTCCTACAATGAGCAGTTCTTC
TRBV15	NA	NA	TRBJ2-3	CATSRAPGVSSTDTQYF	TGTGCCACCAGCAGAGCCCCCGGAGTGTCTAGCACAGATACGCAGTATTTT
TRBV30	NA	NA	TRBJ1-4	CAWSAMYGRERGKLFF	TGTGCCTGGAGCGCGATGTATGGCAGGGAAAGAGGAAAACTGTTTTTT
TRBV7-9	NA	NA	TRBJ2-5	CASNLYGGGETQYF	TGTGCCAGCAACCTATACGGTGGCGGGGAGACCCAGTACTTC
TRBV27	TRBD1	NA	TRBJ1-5	CASRGGTGVNQPQHF	TGTGCCAGCAGAGGGGGGACAGGAGTTAATCAGCCCCAGCATTTT
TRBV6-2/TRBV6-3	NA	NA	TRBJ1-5	CASRLVGNQPQHF	TGTGCCAGCAGACTAGTGGGCAATCAGCCCCAGCATTTT
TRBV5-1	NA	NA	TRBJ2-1	CASSVDLGLPGDNEQFF	TGCGCCAGCAGCGTGGATCTGGGACTCCCAGGTGACAATGAGCAGTTCTTC
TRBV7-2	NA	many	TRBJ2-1	CASSPGREEFF	TGTGCCAGCAGCCCCGGTCGTGAGGAGTTCTTC